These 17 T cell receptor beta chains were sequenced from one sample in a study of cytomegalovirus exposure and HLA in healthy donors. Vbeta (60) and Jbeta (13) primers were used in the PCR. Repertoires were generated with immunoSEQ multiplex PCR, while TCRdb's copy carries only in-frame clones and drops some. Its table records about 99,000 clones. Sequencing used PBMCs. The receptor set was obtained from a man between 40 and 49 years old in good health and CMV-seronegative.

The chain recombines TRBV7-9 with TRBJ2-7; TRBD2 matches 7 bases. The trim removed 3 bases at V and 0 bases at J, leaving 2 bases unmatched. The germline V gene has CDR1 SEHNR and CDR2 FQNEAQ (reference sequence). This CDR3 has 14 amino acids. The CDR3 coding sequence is TGTGCCAGCAGCTTGGGGGACTACTCCTACGAGCAGTACTTC. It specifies CASSLGDYSYEQYF.

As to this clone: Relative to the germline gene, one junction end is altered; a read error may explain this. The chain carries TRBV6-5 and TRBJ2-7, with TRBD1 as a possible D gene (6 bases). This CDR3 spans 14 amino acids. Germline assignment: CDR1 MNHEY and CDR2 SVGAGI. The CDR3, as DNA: TGTGCCAGCAGTTACTCCGGATCAGGACAGCCTACCTTCTTC. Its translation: CASSYSGSGQPTFF.

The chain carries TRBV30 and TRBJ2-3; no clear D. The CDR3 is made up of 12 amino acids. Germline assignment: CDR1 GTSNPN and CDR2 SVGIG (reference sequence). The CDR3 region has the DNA TGTGCTCTCGCCCCGGGCACAGATACGCAGTATTTT. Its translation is CALAPGTDTQYF.

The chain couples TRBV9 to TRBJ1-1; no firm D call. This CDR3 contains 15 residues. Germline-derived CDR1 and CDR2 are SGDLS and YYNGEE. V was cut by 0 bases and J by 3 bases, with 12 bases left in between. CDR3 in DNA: TGTGCCAGCAGCGTAGAACCTACAGTTTACACTGAAGCTTTCTTT. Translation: CASSVEPTVYTEAFF.

CDR3 coding DNA: TGTGCCAGTAGTATAACGGGGGGGCGGTACAATGAGCAGTTCTTC. This codes for CASSITGGRYNEQFF. The gene calls are TRBV19 and TRBJ2-1; TRBD2 agrees at 8 bases. Trimming took 2 bases from V and 4 from J; bases not matched to a gene: 4. Germline CDR1 reads LNHDA; CDR2 reads SQIVND (reference sequence). CDR3 length equals 15 residues.

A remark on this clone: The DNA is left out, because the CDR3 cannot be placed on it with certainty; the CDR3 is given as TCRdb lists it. The chain's CDR3 is CASSLAPGLPGSCFF. The V and J genes are TRBV7-2 and TRBJ2-2; the listed D gene, TRBD2, was not tested against the DNA. Germline CDR1 SGHTA, CDR2 FQGNSA. Ends included, the CDR3 has 15 residues.

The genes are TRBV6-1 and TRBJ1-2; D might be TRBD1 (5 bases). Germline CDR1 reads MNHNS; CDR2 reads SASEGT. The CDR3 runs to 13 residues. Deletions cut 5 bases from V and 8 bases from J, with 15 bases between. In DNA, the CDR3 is TGTGCCAGCAGTCCGGGACTTTTGTACGGCTACACCTTC. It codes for CASSPGLLYGYTF.

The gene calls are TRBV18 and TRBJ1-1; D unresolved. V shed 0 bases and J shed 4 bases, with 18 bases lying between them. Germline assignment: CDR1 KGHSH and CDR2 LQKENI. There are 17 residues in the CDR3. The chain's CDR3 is CASSPPTPTRDLTEAFF. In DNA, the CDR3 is TGTGCCAGCTCACCACCGACCCCGACGCGGGATCTCACTGAAGCTTTCTTT.

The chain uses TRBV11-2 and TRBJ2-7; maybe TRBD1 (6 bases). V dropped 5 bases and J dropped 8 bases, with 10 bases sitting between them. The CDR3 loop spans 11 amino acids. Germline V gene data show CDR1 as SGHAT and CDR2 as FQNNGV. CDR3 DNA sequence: TGTGCCAGCAGCCCCGGACAGAAGCAGTACTTC. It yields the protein CASSPGQKQYF. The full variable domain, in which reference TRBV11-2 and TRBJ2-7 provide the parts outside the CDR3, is EAGVAQSPRYKIIEKRQSVAFWCNPISGHATLYWYQQILGQGPKLLIQFQNNGVVDDSQLPKDRFSAERLKGVDSTLKIQPAKLEDSAVYLCASSPGQKQYFGPGTRLTVT.

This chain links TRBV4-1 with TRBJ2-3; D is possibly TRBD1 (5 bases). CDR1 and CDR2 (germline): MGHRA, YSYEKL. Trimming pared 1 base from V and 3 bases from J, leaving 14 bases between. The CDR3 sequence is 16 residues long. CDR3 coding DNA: TGCGCCAGCAGCCAAGTCTTAACAGGAGTAACAGATACGCAGTATTTT. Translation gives CASSQVLTGVTDTQYF.

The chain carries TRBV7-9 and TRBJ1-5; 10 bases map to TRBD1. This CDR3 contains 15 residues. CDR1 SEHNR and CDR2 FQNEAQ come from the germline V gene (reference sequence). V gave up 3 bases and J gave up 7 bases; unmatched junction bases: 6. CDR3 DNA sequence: TGTGCCAGCAGCTTGACAGGGGGCGGTTTACAGCCCCAGCATTTT. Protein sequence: CASSLTGGGLQPQHF.

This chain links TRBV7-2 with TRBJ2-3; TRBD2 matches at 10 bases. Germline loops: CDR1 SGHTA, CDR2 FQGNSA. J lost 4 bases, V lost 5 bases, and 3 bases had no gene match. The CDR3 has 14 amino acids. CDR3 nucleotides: TGTGCCAGCAGCACGAGCGGGGGGGCAGATACGCAGTATTTT. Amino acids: CASSTSGGADTQYF.

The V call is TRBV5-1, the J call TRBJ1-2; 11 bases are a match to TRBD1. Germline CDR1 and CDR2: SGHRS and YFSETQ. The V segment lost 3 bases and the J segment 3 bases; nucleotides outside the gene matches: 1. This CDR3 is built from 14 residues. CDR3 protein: CASSSGQGDYGYTF. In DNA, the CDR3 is TGCGCCAGCAGCTCGGGACAGGGGGACTATGGCTACACCTTC.

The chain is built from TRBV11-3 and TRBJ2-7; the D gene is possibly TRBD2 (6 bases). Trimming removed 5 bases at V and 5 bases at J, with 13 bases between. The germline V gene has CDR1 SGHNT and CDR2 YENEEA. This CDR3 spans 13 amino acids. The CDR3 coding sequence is TGTGCCAGCAGCCCCTGGACGGGGGACGAGCAGTACTTC. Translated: CASSPWTGDEQYF.

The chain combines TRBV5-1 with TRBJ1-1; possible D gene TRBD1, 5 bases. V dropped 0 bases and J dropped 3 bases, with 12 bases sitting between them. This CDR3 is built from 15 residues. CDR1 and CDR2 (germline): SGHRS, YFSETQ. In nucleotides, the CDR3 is TGCGCCAGCAGCTTGGTTTCGGGACTTTACACTGAAGCTTTCTTT. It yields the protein CASSLVSGLYTEAFF.

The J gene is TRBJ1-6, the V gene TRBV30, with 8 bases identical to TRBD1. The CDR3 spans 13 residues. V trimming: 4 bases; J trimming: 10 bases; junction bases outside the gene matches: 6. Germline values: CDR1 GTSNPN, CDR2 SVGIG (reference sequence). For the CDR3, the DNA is TGTGCCTGGAAAGAACAGGGGGTCTCACCCCTCCACTTT. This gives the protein CAWKEQGVSPLHF.

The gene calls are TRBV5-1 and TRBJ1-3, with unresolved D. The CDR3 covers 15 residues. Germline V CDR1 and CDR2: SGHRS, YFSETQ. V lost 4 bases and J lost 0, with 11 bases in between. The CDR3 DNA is TGCGCCAGCAGCCCTGACGGGAGCTCTGGAAACACCATATATTTT. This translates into CASSPDGSSGNTIYF.